This T cell receptor (beta chain) is drawn from a study of Ad26.COV2.S vaccination and SARS-CoV-2 variants. Findings of the study overall: Those who received vaccine or placebo ended up with similar non-spike TCR breadth.

The CDR3 contains 14 residues. V was cut by 5 bases and J by 5 bases, with 12 bases left in between. In germline, CDR1 is MNHEY, CDR2 SVGEGT. A note on this clone: Its antigen is currently unknown.

Stated treatment: 15 to 20 received Ad26.COV2.S at low or high dose, single or two shots; a few received placebo; per-sample allocation not given. The study sampled participants on day 63 after the first vaccine or placebo injection. Data came from immunoSEQ multiplex PCR; TCRdb stores just in-frame clones and leaves some out. Found here are some 410,000 clones, around 92% of them singletons; the top ten hold about 1.7%. The TCR originated in a person aged 18 to 65 who received the Ad26.COV2.S COVID-19 vaccine or a placebo. Sequenced here: peripheral blood, sampled in a trial of Ad26.COV2.S vaccine versus placebo. The J gene is TRBJ2-2, the V gene TRBV6-2 or TRBV6-3, with no clear D. Here the CDR3 DNA reads TGTGCCAGCAGTAAAAGAATTTGGACCGGGGAGCTGTTTTTT. Residues: CASSKRIWTGELFF.